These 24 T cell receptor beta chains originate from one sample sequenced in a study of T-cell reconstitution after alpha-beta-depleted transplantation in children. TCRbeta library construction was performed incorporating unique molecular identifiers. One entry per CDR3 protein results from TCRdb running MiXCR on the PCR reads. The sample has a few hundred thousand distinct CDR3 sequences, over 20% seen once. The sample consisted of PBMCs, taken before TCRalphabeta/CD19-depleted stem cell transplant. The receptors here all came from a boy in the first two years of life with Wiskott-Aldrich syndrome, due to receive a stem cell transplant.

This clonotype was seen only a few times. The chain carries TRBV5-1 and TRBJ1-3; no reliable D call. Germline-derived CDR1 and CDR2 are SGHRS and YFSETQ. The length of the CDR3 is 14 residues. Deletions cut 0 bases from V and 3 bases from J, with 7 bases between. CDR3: CASSLDLFGNTIYF. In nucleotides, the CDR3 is TGCGCCAGCAGCTTGGACCTTTTTGGAAACACCATATATTTT.

Here the CDR3 reads CASSSPRSNTDTQYF. In nucleotides, the CDR3 is TGCGCCAGCAGCTCCCCCCGCTCAAACACAGATACGCAGTATTTT. V usage is TRBV5-1 and J usage is TRBJ2-3; D is ambiguous. The CDR3 runs 15 residues. In germline, CDR1 is SGHRS, CDR2 YFSETQ. V was pared by 3 bases and J by 2 bases, with 13 bases between.

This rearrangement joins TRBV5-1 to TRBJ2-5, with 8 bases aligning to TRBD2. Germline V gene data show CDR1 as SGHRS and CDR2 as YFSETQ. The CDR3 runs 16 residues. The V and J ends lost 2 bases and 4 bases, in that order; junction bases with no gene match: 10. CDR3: CASSFISGSGLETQYF. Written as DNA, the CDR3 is TGCGCCAGCAGCTTTATAAGCGGGAGTGGTCTAGAGACCCAGTACTTC.

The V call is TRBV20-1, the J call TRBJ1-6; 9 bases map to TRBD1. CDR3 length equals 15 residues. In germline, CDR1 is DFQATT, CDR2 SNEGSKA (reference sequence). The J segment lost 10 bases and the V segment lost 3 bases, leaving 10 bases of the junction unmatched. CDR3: CSASEGQGKNSPLHF. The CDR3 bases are TGCAGTGCTAGTGAAGGACAGGGGAAAAACTCACCCCTCCACTTT.

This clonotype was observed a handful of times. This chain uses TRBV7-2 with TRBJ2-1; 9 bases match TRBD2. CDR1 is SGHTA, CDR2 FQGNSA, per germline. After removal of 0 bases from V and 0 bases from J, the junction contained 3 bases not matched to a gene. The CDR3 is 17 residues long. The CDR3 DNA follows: TGTGCCAGCAGCTTAGCCCTAGCGGGGAGCTCCTACAATGAGCAGTTCTTC. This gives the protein CASSLALAGSSYNEQFF.

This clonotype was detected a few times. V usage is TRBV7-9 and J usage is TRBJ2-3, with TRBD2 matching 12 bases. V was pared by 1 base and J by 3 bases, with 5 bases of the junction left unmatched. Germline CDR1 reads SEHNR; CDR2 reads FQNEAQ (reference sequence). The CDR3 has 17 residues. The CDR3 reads CASSLVATSGSTDTQYF. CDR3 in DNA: TGTGCCAGCAGCTTAGTGGCGACTAGCGGGAGTACAGATACGCAGTATTTT.

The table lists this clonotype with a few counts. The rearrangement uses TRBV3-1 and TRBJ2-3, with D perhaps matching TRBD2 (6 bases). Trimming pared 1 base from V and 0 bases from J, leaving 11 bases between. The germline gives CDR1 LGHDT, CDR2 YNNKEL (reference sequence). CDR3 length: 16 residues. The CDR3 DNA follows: TGTGCCAGCAGCCAAGTCTGGGGGGAGAGCACAGATACGCAGTATTTT. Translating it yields CASSQVWGESTDTQYF.

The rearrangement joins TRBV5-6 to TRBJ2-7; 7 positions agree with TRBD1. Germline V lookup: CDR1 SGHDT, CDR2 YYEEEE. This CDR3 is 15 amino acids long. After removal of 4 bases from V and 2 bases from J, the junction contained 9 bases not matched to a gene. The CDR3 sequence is CASSPNRDSPYEQYF. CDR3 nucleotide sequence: TGTGCCAGCAGCCCCAACCGGGACAGCCCCTACGAGCAGTACTTC.

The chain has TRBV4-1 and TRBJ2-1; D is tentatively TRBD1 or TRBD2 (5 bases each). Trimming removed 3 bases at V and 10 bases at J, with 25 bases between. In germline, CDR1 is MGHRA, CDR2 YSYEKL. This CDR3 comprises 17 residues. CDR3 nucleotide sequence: TGCGCCAGCAGCCAGGATTTCGGCAGGGTCGGGGTGGAGGAGCAGTTCTTC. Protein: CASSQDFGRVGVEEQFF.

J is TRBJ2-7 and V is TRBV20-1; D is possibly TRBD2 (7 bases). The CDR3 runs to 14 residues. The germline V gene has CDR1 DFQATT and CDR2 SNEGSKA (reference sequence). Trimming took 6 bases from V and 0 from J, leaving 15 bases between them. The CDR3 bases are TGCAGTGCAGCGGGACACTCGAGCTCCTACGAGCAGTACTTC. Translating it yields CSAAGHSSSYEQYF.

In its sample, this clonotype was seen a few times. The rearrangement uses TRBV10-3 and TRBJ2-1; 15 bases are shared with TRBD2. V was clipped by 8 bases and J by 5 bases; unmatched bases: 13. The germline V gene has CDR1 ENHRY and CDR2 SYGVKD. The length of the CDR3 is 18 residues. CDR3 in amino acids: CAIARGLAGGSGDNEQFF. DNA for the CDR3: TGTGCCATCGCGCGTGGACTAGCGGGAGGGAGTGGCGACAATGAGCAGTTCTTC.

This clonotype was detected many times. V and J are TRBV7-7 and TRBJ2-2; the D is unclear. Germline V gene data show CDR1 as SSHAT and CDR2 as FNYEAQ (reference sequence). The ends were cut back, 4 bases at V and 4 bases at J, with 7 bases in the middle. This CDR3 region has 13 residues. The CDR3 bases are TGTGCCAGCAGCTCCACCATCACCGGGGAGCTGTTTTTT. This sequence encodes CASSSTITGELFF.

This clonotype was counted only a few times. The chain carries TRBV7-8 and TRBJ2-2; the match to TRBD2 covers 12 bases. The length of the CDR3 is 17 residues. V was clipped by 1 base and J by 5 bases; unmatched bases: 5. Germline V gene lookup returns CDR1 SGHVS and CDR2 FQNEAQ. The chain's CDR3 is CASSLDPTSGRTGELFF. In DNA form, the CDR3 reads TGTGCCAGCAGCTTAGACCCGACTAGCGGGAGAACCGGGGAGCTGTTTTTT.

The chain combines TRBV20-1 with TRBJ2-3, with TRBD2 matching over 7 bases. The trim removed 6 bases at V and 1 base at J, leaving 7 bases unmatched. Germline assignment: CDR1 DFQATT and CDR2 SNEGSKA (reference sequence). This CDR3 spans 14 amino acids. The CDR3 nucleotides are TGCAGTGCCCAGCGGGACTGGGGCACAGATACGCAGTATTTT. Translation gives CSAQRDWGTDTQYF.

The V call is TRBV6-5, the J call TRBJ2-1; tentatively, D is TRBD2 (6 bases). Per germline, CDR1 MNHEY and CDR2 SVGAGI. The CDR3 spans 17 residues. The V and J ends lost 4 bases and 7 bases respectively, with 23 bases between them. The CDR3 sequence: CASSSPDRRSAGNEQFF. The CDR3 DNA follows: TGTGCCAGCAGTTCTCCGGACCGGAGAAGTGCGGGGAATGAGCAGTTCTTC.

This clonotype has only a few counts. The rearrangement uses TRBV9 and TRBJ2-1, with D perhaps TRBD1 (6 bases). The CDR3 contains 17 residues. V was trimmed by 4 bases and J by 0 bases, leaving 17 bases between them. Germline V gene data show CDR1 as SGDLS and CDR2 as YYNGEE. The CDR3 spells CASSPGVFLSSYNEQFF. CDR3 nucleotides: TGTGCCAGCAGCCCAGGGGTATTTCTTAGCTCCTACAATGAGCAGTTCTTC. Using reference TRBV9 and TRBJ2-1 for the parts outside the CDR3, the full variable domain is DSGVTQTPKHLITATGQRVTLRCSPRSGDLSVYWYQQSLDQGLQFLIQYYNGEERAKGNILERFSAQQFPDLHSELNLSSLELGDSALYFCASSPGVFLSSYNEQFFGPGTRLTVL.

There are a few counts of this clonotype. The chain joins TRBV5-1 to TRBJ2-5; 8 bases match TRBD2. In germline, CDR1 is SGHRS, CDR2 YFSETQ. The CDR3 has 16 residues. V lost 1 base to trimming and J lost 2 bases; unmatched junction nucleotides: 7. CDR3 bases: TGCGCCAGCAGCTTGCGGGGGGGTCTACCGCAAGAGACCCAGTACTTC. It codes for CASSLRGGLPQETQYF.

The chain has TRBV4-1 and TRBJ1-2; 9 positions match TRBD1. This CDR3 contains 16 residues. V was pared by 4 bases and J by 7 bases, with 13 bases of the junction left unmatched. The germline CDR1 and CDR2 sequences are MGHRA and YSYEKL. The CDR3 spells CASSRTGGGLIGGYTF. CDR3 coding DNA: TGCGCCAGCAGCCGTACAGGGGGCGGATTAATTGGTGGCTACACCTTC.

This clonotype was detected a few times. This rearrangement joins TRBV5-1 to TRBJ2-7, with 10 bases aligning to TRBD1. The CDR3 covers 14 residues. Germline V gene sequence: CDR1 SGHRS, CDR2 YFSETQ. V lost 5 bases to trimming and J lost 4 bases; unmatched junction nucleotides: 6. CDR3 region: CASREGQGWYEQYF. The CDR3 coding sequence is TGCGCCAGCAGAGAGGGACAGGGGTGGTACGAGCAGTACTTC.

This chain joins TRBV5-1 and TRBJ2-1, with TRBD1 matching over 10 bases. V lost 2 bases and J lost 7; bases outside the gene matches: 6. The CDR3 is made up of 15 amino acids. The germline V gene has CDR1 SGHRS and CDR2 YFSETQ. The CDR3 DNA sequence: TGCGCCAGCAGCTTTAGACAGGGGGCTAGGAATGAGCAGTTCTTC. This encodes CASSFRQGARNEQFF.

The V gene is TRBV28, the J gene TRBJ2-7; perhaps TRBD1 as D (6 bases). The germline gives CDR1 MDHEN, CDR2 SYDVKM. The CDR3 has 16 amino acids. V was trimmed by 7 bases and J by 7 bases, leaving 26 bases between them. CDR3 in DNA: TGTGCCAGCACTCTAGGGGGTGTGGGGCTGCCCCTGGAGCAGTACTTC. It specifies CASTLGGVGLPLEQYF.

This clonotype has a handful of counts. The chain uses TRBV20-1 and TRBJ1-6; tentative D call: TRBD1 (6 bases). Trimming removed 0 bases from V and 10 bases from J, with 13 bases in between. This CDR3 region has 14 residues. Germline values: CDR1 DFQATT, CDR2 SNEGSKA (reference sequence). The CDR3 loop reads CSARELGGGSPLHF. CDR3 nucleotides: TGCAGTGCTAGAGAGCTAGGGGGGGGCTCACCCCTCCACTTT.

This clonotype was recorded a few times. CDR3 sequence: CASSQTPATDTQYF. The CDR3 nucleotides are TGCGCCAGCAGCCAAACCCCAGCCACAGATACGCAGTATTTT. This chain links TRBV5-1 with TRBJ2-3; D gene uncertain. Per germline, CDR1 SGHRS and CDR2 YFSETQ. The CDR3 is 14 amino acids. Trimming took off 4 bases at V and 2 bases at J, with 11 bases between the two ends.

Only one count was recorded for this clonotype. The CDR3 sequence: CASIDSGTSGNTGELFF. The CDR3 DNA reads as TGTGCCAGCATTGACAGCGGGACTAGCGGCAACACCGGGGAGCTGTTTTTT. V is TRBV12-3 or TRBV12-4 and J is TRBJ2-2, with 11 bases aligning to TRBD2. The trim removed 7 bases at V and 2 bases at J, leaving 9 bases unmatched. The CDR3 runs to 17 residues.